What follows are 12 T cell receptor beta chains derived from one specimen sequenced in a study of blood T cell repertoires in COVID-19. Clones were read by immunoSEQ multiplex PCR, and TCRdb kept only the in-frame ones, dropping some. The table has approximately 53,000 clones, 75% to 85% seen once. The specimen was peripheral blood. These receptors all come from a man in his forties with acute or convalescent COVID-19.

The CDR3: CASSQGVGTEAFF. In DNA, the CDR3 is TGTGCCAGCAGCCAGGGGGTGGGGACTGAAGCTTTCTTT. This chain connects TRBV7-8 to TRBJ1-1, with TRBD1 matching 7 bases. V was clipped by 5 bases and J by 5 bases; unmatched bases: 5. Per germline, CDR1 SGHVS and CDR2 FQNEAQ. This CDR3 is built from 13 residues.

This clone was detected once. The gene calls are TRBV9 and TRBJ2-1, with 11 bases identical to TRBD2. Germline V gene data show CDR1 as SGDLS and CDR2 as YYNGEE. This CDR3 is built from 15 residues. The ends lost 4 bases at V and 4 bases at J; junction bases unmatched: 4. This CDR3 reads CASSLSSGGYNEQFF. In nucleotides, the CDR3 is TGTGCCAGCAGCTTATCTAGCGGGGGGTACAATGAGCAGTTCTTC.

The table lists this clone with a few counts. The chain links TRBV18 to TRBJ1-2; weak D call: TRBD1 (6 bases). Germline CDR1 KGHSH, CDR2 LQKENI. V lost 3 bases and J 7 bases, leaving 9 bases between the germline ends. There are 12 residues in the CDR3. CDR3: CASSPPGVGYTF. Here the CDR3 DNA reads TGTGCCAGCTCACCCCCAGGGGTTGGCTACACCTTC.

The genes are TRBV5-1 and TRBJ2-7; 7 nucleotides align to TRBD2. CDR3 size: 15 residues. The J segment lost 0 bases and the V segment lost 0 bases, leaving 3 bases of the junction unmatched. CDR1 SGHRS and CDR2 YFSETQ come from the germline V gene. The CDR3 loop reads CASSLAGTTSYEQYF. In nucleotides, the CDR3 is TGCGCCAGCAGCTTGGCCGGGACTACCTCCTACGAGCAGTACTTC.

This chain links TRBV18 with TRBJ1-1, with a weak D call TRBD1 (5 bases). Per the germline V gene, CDR1 is KGHSH and CDR2 is LQKENI. The CDR3 consists of 15 residues. V dropped 6 bases and J dropped 3 bases, with 17 bases sitting between them. The chain's CDR3 is CASSLGGGADTEAFF. Here the CDR3 DNA reads TGTGCCAGCTCCCTCGGGGGGGGTGCGGACACTGAAGCTTTCTTT.

The chain carries TRBV5-1 and TRBJ2-5; tentatively, D is TRBD2 (6 bases). This CDR3 has 14 amino acids. Per the germline V gene, CDR1 is SGHRS and CDR2 is YFSETQ. The V and J ends lost 4 bases and 5 bases respectively, with 15 bases between them. CDR3: CASSPGPGGETQYF. The CDR3 region has the DNA TGCGCCAGCAGCCCCGGCCCCGGGGGTGAGACCCAGTACTTC.

V gene TRBV5-1 combines with J gene TRBJ1-1; D is possibly TRBD1 (5 bases). Germline CDR1 reads SGHRS; CDR2 reads YFSETQ. The CDR3 covers 13 residues. Trimming shortened V by 0 bases and J by 11 bases, and 14 bases separated the two germline ends. This CDR3 reads CASSLETGLGAFF. The CDR3 bases are TGCGCCAGCAGCTTGGAAACAGGTCTGGGCGCTTTCTTT.

This sequence joins TRBV5-1 and TRBJ1-1; TRBD1 matches 9 bases. The CDR3 is made up of 18 amino acids. From germline, CDR1 is SGHRS and CDR2 YFSETQ. Unmatched junction bases numbered 13, after V lost 0 bases and J lost 4 bases. The CDR3 loop is CASSLDPRTGVVSTEAFF. The DNA of the CDR3 is TGCGCCAGCAGCTTGGACCCCCGGACAGGGGTCGTAAGCACTGAAGCTTTCTTT. The whole variable domain, remainder taken from reference TRBV5-1 and TRBJ1-1, is KAGVTQTPRYLIKTRGQQVTLSCSPISGHRSVSWYQQTPGQGLQFLFEYFSETQRNKGNFPGRFSGRQFSNSRSEMNVSTLELGDSALYLCASSLDPRTGVVSTEAFFGQGTRLTVV.

The chain joins TRBV27 to TRBJ1-2, with D maybe TRBD1 (5 bases). V was shortened by 0 bases and J by 5 bases, with 7 bases between the two germline ends. In germline, CDR1 is MNHEY, CDR2 SMNVEV (reference sequence). CDR3 size: 13 residues. CDR3 loop: CASSLSQGYGYTF. CDR3 nucleotides: TGTGCCAGCAGTTTATCCCAGGGATATGGCTACACCTTC.

The chain has TRBV5-4 and TRBJ2-3, with TRBD1 as a possible D gene (6 bases). The CDR3 is made up of 15 amino acids. Trimming left V 0 bases short and J 4 bases short, with 12 bases between. The V gene's germline CDR1 is SGHNT and CDR2 YYREEE (reference sequence). The CDR3 DNA sequence: TGTGCCAGCAGCTTGGTGGGGGCCGAAGCAGATACGCAGTATTTT. Its translation: CASSLVGAEADTQYF.

This clone was observed a few times. For the CDR3, the DNA is TGTGCCAGCAGCCTCCTTTATGGGGGGGAACACAATGAGCAGTTCTTC. Translation: CASSLLYGGEHNEQFF. The chain has TRBV7-8 and TRBJ2-1; 7 positions agree with TRBD2. Losses at the gene ends were 5 bases for V and 5 bases for J; bases not matched to a gene: 12. The CDR3 is 16 amino acids. The V gene's germline CDR1 is SGHVS and CDR2 FQNEAQ. Filled out from reference TRBV7-8 and TRBJ2-1, the complete variable domain reads GAGVSQSPRYKVAKRGQDVALRCDPISGHVSLFWYQQALGQGPEFLTYFQNEAQLDKSGLPSDRFFAERPEGSVSTLKIQRTQQEDSAVYLCASSLLYGGEHNEQFFGPGTRLTVL.

This clone was seen a single time. The genes are TRBV5-6 and TRBJ2-3; 14 bases line up with TRBD2. Looked up from germline, CDR1 is SGHDT and CDR2 is YYEEEE. V dropped 5 bases and J dropped 6; count of bases not matched to a gene: 11. This CDR3 spans 17 amino acids. The DNA of the CDR3 is TGTGCCAGCAGGCAGACTAGGACTAGCGGGAGGTGGGATACGCAGTATTTT. This gives the protein CASRQTRTSGRWDTQYF.